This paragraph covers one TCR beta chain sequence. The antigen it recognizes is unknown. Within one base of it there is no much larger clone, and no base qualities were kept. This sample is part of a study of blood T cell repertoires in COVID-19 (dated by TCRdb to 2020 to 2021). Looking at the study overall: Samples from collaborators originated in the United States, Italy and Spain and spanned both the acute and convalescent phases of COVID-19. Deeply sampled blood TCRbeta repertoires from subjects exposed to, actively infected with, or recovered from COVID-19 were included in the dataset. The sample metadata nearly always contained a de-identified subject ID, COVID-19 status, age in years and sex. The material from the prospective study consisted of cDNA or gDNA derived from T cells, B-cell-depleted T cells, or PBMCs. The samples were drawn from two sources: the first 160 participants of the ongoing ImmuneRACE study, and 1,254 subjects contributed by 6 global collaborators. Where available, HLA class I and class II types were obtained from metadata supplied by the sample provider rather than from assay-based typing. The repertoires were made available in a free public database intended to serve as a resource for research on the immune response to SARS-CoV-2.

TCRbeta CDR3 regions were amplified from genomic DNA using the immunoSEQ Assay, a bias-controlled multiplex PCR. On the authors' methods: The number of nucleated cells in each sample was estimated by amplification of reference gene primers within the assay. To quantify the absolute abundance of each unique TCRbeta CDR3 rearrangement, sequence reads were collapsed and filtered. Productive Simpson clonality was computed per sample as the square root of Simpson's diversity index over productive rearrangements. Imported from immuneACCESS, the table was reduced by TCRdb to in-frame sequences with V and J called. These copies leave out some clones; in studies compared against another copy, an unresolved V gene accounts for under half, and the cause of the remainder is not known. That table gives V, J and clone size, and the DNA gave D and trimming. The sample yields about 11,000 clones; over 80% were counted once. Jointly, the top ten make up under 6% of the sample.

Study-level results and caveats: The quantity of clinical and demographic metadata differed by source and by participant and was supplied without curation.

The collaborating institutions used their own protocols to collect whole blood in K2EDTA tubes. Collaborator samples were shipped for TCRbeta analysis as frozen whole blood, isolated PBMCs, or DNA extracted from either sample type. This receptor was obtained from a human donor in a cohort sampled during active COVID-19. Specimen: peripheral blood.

The CDR3 is CASRGQGGNEQFF. The nucleotide sequence reads as follows: TGTGCCAGCAGGGGCCAGGGGGGTAATGAGCAGTTCTTC. The chain links TRBV12-3 or TRBV12-4 with TRBJ2-1; the D gene is perhaps TRBD1, from 7 matching bases. The V end loses 6 bases and the J end loses 7 bases, and a stretch of 13 bases separates them. The CDR3 spans 13 residues, from the cysteine through the phenylalanine. The read is trimmed to its CDR3 DNA, 39 bases read in frame from base 1.